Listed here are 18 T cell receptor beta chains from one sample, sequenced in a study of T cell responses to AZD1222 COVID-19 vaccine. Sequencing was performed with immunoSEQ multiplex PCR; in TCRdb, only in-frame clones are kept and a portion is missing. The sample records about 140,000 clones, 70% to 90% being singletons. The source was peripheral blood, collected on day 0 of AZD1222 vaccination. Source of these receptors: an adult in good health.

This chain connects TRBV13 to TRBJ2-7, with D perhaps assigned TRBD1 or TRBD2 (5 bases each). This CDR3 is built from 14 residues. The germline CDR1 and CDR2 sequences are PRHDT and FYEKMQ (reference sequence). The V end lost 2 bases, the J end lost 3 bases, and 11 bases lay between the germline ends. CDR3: CASSLRGRIYEQYF. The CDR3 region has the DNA TGTGCCAGCAGCTTACGGGGCAGGATCTACGAGCAGTACTTC. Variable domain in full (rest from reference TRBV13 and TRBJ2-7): AAGVIQSPRHLIKEKRETATLKCYPIPRHDTVYWYQQGPGQDPQFLISFYEKMQSDKGSIPDRFSAQQFSDYHSELNMSSLELGDSALYFCASSLRGRIYEQYFGPGTRLTVT.

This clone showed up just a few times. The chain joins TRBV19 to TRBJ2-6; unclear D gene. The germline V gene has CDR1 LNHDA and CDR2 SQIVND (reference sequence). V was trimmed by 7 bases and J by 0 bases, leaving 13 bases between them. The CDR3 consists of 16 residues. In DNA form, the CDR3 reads TGTGCCAGTAACCCCTACTTCTCCTCTGGGGCCAACGTCCTGACTTTC. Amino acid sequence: CASNPYFSSGANVLTF.

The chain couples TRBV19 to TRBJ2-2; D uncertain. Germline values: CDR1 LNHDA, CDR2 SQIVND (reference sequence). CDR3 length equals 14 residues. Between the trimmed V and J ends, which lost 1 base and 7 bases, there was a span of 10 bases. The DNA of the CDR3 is TGTGCCAGTAGTATAGGGTCCATGGACGGGGAGCTGTTTTTT. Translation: CASSIGSMDGELFF. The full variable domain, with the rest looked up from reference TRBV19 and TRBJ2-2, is DGGITQSPKYLFRKEGQNVTLSCEQNLNHDAMYWYRQDPGQGLRLIYYSQIVNDFQKGDIAEGYSVSREKKESFPLTVTSAQKNPTAFYLCASSIGSMDGELFFGEGSRLTVL.

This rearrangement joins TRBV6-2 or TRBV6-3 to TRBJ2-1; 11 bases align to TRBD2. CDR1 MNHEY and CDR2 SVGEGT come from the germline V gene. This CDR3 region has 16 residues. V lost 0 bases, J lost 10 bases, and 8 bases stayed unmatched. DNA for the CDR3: TGTGCCAGCAGTTACTCAACTAGCGGGAGTCAGCAGGAGCAGTTCTTC. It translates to CASSYSTSGSQQEQFF.

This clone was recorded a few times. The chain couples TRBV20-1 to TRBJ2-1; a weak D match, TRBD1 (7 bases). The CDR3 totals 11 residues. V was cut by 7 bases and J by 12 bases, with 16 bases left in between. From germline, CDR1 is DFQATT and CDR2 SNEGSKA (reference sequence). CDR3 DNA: TGCAGTGTAGACAGGGACTGGGGGCAGTTCTTC. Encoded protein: CSVDRDWGQFF.

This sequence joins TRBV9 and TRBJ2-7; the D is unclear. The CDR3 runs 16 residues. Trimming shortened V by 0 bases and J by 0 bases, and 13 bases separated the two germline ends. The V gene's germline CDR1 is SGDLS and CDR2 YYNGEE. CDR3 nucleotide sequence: TGTGCCAGCAGCGTAGAGGGTACCCCGGGCTCCTACGAGCAGTACTTC. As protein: CASSVEGTPGSYEQYF.

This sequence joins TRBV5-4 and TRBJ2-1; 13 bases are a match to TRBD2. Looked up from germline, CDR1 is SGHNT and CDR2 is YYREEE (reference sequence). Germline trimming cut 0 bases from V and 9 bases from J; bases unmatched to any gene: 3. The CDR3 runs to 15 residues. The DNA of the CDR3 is TGTGCCAGCAGCTTGGGGGGGACTAGCGGGATTGAGCAGTTCTTC. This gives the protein CASSLGGTSGIEQFF.

The chain's CDR3 is CASSYKQGTWNTEAFF. In DNA, the CDR3 is TGTGCCAGCAGTTATAAACAGGGGACTTGGAACACTGAAGCTTTCTTT. The chain uses TRBV6-5 and TRBJ1-1; 7 positions match TRBD1. Trimming took 3 bases from V and 1 from J; bases not matched to a gene: 8. The CDR3 is made up of 16 amino acids. Germline CDR1 reads MNHEY; CDR2 reads SVGAGI.

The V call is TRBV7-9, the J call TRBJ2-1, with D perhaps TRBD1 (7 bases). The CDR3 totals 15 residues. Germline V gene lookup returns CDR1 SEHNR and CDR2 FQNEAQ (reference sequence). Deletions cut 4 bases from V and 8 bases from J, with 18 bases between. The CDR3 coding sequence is TGTGCCAGCAGCTCCCGGAAGGGGGCTAGCGATGAGCAGTTCTTC. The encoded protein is CASSSRKGASDEQFF.

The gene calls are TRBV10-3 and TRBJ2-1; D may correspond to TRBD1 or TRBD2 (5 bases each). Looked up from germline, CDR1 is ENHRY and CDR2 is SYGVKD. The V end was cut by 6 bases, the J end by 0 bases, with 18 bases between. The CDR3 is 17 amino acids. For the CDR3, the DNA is TGTGCCATCAGGGAGGTTGGGACGTATGACTCCTACAATGAGCAGTTCTTC. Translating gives CAIREVGTYDSYNEQFF.

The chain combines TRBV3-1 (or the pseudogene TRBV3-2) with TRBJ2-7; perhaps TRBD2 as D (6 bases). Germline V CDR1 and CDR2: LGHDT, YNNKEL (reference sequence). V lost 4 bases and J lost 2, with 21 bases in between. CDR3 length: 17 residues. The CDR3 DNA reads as TGTGCCAGCAGCCTTACAAAACGGGGGACCTTCCCCTACGAGCAGTACTTC. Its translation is CASSLTKRGTFPYEQYF.

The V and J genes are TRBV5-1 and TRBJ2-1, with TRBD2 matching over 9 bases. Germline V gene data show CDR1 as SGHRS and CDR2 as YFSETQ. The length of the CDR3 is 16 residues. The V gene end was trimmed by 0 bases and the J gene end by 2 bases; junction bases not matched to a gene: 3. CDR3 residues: CASSLDSGGTYNEQFF. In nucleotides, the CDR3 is TGCGCCAGCAGCTTGGATAGCGGGGGTACCTACAATGAGCAGTTCTTC.

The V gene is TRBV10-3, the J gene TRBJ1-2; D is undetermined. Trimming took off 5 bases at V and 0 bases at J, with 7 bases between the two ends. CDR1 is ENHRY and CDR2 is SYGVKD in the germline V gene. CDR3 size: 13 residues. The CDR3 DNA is TGTGCCATCAGTATCAGATCTAACTATGGCTACACCTTC. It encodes CAISIRSNYGYTF.

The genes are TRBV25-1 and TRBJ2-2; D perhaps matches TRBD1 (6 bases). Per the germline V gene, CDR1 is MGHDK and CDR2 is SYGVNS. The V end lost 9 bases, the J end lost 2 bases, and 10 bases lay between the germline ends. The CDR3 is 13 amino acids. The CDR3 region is CASLGQNTGELFF. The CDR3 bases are TGTGCCAGTTTGGGACAAAACACCGGGGAGCTGTTTTTT.

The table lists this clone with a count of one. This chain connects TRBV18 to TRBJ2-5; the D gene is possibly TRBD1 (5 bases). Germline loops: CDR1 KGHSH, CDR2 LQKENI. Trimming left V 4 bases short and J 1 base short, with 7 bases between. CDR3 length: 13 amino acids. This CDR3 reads CASSQGSQETQYF. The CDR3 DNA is TGTGCCAGCTCACAGGGGTCCCAAGAGACCCAGTACTTC.

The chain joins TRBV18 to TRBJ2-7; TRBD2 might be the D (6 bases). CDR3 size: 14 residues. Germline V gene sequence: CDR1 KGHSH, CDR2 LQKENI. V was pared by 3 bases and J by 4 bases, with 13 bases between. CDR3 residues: CASSPGGRGYEQYF. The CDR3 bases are TGTGCCAGCTCACCCGGAGGGAGAGGTTACGAGCAGTACTTC.

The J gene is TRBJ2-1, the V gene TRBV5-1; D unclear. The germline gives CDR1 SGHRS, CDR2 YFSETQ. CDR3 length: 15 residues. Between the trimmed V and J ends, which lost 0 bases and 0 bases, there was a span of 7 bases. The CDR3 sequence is CASSLAHGSYNEQFF. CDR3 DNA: TGCGCCAGCAGCTTGGCCCACGGCTCCTACAATGAGCAGTTCTTC.

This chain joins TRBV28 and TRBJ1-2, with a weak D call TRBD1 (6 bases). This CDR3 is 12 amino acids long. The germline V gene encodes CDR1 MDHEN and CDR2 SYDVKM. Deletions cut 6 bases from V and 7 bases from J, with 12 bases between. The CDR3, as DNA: TGTGCCAGCAGACTACAGGGAGGTGGCTACACCTTC. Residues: CASRLQGGGYTF.